The rows below give T cell receptor beta chains drawn from one sample of a study of identical twins. TCRdb redid the calling of the 5' RACE reads with MiXCR, one entry per CDR3 protein. The sample carries 570,000 or so distinct CDR3 sequences, around 9.6% recorded once. The same sample was also studied in work on yellow fever vaccine responses in identical twins.

Sequencing input: PBMCs. All receptors come from a young woman in good health. Both conserved end residues are part of each CDR3. D genes are given only for firm matches. A row's size may be missing; if present it is once, few, many or a size class.

v_gene	abundance	j_gene	d_gene	CDR3aa	CDR3nt
TRBV20-1	NA	TRBJ1-5	NA	CSARVTPYSNQPQHF	TGCAGTGCTAGGGTGACGCCTTATAGCAATCAGCCCCAGCATTTT
TRBV5-6	NA	TRBJ2-4	NA	CASSLVGGLGNIQYF	TGTGCCAGCAGCTTGGTGGGTGGGTTGGGCAACATTCAGTACTTC
TRBV7-2	NA	TRBJ1-6	TRBD1	CASRPGTANSPLHF	TGTGCCAGCAGGCCCGGGACAGCTAATTCACCCCTCCACTTT
TRBV14	NA	TRBJ2-3	NA	CASSQDLGHLSTDTQYF	TGTGCCAGCAGCCAAGATCTCGGACACCTGAGCACAGATACGCAGTATTTT
TRBV7-9	NA	TRBJ1-1	TRBD1	CASSRQQGDTEAFF	TGTGCCAGCAGCCGCCAACAGGGGGACACTGAAGCTTTCTTT
TRBV4-2	once	TRBJ2-7	NA	CASSQDRNLAGRYEQYF	TGTGCCAGCAGCCAAGATAGGAATTTGGCGGGCAGGTACGAGCAGTACTTC
TRBV2	many	TRBJ2-7	NA	CASSEPGVASYEQYF	TGTGCCAGCAGTGAGCCGGGGGTGGCCTCCTACGAGCAGTACTTC
TRBV5-1	few	TRBJ1-1	NA	CASSPLLGGGTEAFF	TGCGCCAGCAGCCCCCTGTTAGGTGGTGGCACTGAAGCTTTCTTT
TRBV3-1	many	TRBJ1-6	TRBD1	CASSRVNSPGQINSPLHF	TGTGCCAGCAGCCGAGTCAATTCCCCGGGACAGATTAATTCACCCCTCCACTTT
TRBV10-3	few	TRBJ2-7	TRBD1	CAISQRQGANSYEQYF	TGTGCCATCAGTCAGAGACAGGGGGCAAATTCCTACGAGCAGTACTTC
TRBV6-1	NA	TRBJ2-5	TRBD1	CASSTGGVYQETQYF	TGTGCCAGCAGTACAGGGGGCGTGTACCAAGAGACCCAGTACTTC
TRBV5-1	many	TRBJ2-3	TRBD2	CASSPSRTSFADTQYF	TGCGCCAGCAGCCCGTCGAGGACTAGTTTCGCAGATACGCAGTATTTT
TRBV6-5	many	TRBJ1-1	TRBD1	CASSWDRRMNTEAFF	TGTGCCAGCAGTTGGGACAGGCGTATGAACACTGAAGCTTTCTTT
TRBV14	few	TRBJ2-5	NA	CASSQEFTQETQYF	TGTGCCAGCAGCCAAGAATTTACCCAAGAGACCCAGTACTTC
TRBV15	few	TRBJ2-1	NA	CATSTRDHEQFF	TGTGCCACCAGCACAAGAGACCATGAGCAGTTCTTC
TRBV5-7	NA	TRBJ2-5	TRBD2	CASSLEKTSGALGTQYF	TGTGCCAGCAGCTTGGAAAAGACTAGCGGGGCCCTAGGAACCCAGTACTTC
TRBV28	many	TRBJ1-6	NA	CASSSHWGSNSPLHF	TGTGCCAGCAGTTCCCACTGGGGGAGTAATTCACCCCTCCACTTT
TRBV18	few	TRBJ2-7	TRBD2	CASLPPGLAGGKGEQYF	TGTGCCAGCTTACCACCGGGACTAGCGGGAGGAAAGGGAGAGCAGTACTTC
TRBV4-3	NA	TRBJ2-1	NA	CASSHTNYNEQFF	TGCGCCAGCAGCCACACAAATTACAATGAGCAGTTCTTC
TRBV14	few	TRBJ2-7	TRBD1	CASRRTGTGVYEQYF	TGTGCCAGCAGGCGGACCGGGACAGGGGTTTACGAGCAGTACTTC
TRBV6-4	many	TRBJ2-2	NA	CASSDSPGNTGELFF	TGTGCCAGCAGTGACTCCCCGGGGAACACCGGGGAGCTGTTTTTT
TRBV5-1	many	TRBJ1-1	NA	CASSLSGSRSEAFF	TGCGCCAGCAGCTTGTCGGGGTCCAGGAGTGAAGCTTTCTTT
TRBV9	few	TRBJ1-2	NA	CASSGGGNYGYTF	TGTGCCAGCAGCGGCGGTGGTAACTATGGCTACACCTTC
TRBV12-3/TRBV12-4	many	TRBJ2-7	TRBD2	CATRAGGASYEQYF	TGTGCCACCCGGGCGGGGGGCGCCTCCTACGAGCAGTACTTC
TRBV5-1	few	TRBJ1-6	NA	CASSTLDGENSPLHF	TGCGCCAGCAGCACGCTGGACGGTGAAAATTCACCCCTCCACTTT
TRBV7-9	NA	TRBJ2-1	NA	CASSLRDDEQFF	TGTGCCAGCAGCTTAAGGGACGATGAGCAGTTCTTC
TRBV4-1	NA	TRBJ1-1	NA	CASSDRASLPEAFF	TGCGCCAGCAGCGACCGGGCCTCACTCCCTGAAGCTTTCTTT
TRBV7-2	NA	TRBJ2-2	NA	CASSLYSARELFF	TGTGCCAGCAGCCTCTACAGCGCCAGGGAGCTGTTTTTT
TRBV12-3/TRBV12-4	NA	TRBJ2-7	NA	CASSFGLRGGEQYF	TGTGCCAGCAGTTTCGGTCTCCGGGGTGGCGAGCAGTACTTC
TRBV29-1	few	TRBJ2-1	TRBD1	CSVLYRGRNEQFF	TGCAGCGTTCTATACAGGGGACGCAATGAGCAGTTCTTC
TRBV12-3/TRBV12-4	many	TRBJ1-6	NA	CASSRTPDSRNSPLHF	TGTGCCAGCAGTCGAACTCCAGACAGCCGGAATTCACCCCTCCACTTT
TRBV25-1	many	TRBJ2-5	NA	CASSPMETQYF	TGTGCCAGCAGCCCAATGGAGACCCAGTACTTC
TRBV28	many	TRBJ1-6	TRBD1	CASSLNRGNSPLHF	TGTGCCAGCAGTTTAAACAGGGGTAATTCACCCCTCCACTTT